This TCR beta chain was profiled in a study of cytomegalovirus exposure and HLA in healthy donors. Findings of the study overall: In an earlier analysis, most TCR beta V segments were productive about 87% or about 30% of the time. The likely origin of a cluster of highly shared sequence variants was a sequencing artifact.

In regard to this clone: The antigen is unknown.

This CDR3 contains 17 residues. The V end was cut by 0 bases, the J end by 0 bases, with 13 bases between. CDR1 is SGHNT and CDR2 is YENEEA in the germline V gene. PCR involved 60 Vbeta and 13 Jbeta primers. Assay used: immunoSEQ multiplex PCR; TCRdb lists only in-frame clones, some missing. The sample shows 150,000 to 160,000 clones, roughly 80% of them seen only once. This clonotype originated in a woman aged 40-49 years in good health and CMV-seronegative. The V call is TRBV11-3, the J call TRBJ2-3, with D unresolved. The specimen was PBMCs. In nucleotides, the CDR3 is TGTGCCAGCAGCTTAGATCTATCAGCGTCTAGCACAGATACGCAGTATTTT. It encodes CASSLDLSASSTDTQYF.